The 8 T cell receptor beta chains below were found in one sample sequenced in a study of blood T cell repertoires in COVID-19. Sequencing was performed with immunoSEQ multiplex PCR; in TCRdb, only in-frame clones are kept and a portion is missing. The sample has a few hundred thousand clones, 70% to 90% seen once. Sequences were obtained from peripheral blood. These receptors were collected from a woman aged 65 to 85 with acute or convalescent COVID-19.

The V call is TRBV24-1, the J call TRBJ2-5; a possible D gene is TRBD2 (5 bases). The CDR3 spans 12 residues. Germline V gives CDR1 KGHDR, CDR2 SFDVKD. The germline V and J ends were trimmed by 2 bases and 5 bases, with 5 bases remaining between them. As DNA, the CDR3 is TGTGCCACCAGTGATTGGAGGGAGACCCAGTACTTC. Protein: CATSDWRETQYF.

The chain recombines TRBV5-4 with TRBJ2-3; weak D call: TRBD2 (7 bases). Germline assignment: CDR1 SGHNT and CDR2 YYREEE (reference sequence). The CDR3 is 15 residues long. Trimming left V 3 bases short and J 7 bases short, with 18 bases between. The CDR3 loop reads CASSWGGTAQNTQYF. In DNA form, the CDR3 reads TGTGCCAGCAGCTGGGGGGGCACCGCACAGAATACGCAGTATTTT. Together with reference TRBV5-4 and TRBJ2-3, the CDR3 gives the full variable domain: ETGVTQSPTHLIKTRGQQVTLRCSSQSGHNTVSWYQQALGQGPQFIFQYYREEENGRGNFPPRFSGLQFPNYSSELNVNALELDDSALYLCASSWGGTAQNTQYFGPGTRLTVL.

CDR3: CASSFEAGGSNEQFF. The CDR3 DNA reads as TGTGCCAGCAGCTTTGAAGCGGGGGGTTCGAATGAGCAGTTCTTC. The genes are TRBV7-9 and TRBJ2-1; 9 positions match TRBD2. CDR3 length equals 15 residues. From germline, CDR1 is SEHNR and CDR2 FQNEAQ (reference sequence). V lost 3 bases and J lost 7; bases outside the gene matches: 7.

CDR3 DNA sequence: TGTGCCAGCAGCCACGGCAGGGGAATCGCTGAAGCTTTCTTT. This sequence encodes CASSHGRGIAEAFF. The chain recombines TRBV16 with TRBJ1-1, with D perhaps TRBD1 (6 bases). The length of the CDR3 is 14 residues. V gave up 3 bases and J gave up 6 bases, with 14 bases separating them. The germline V gene has CDR1 KGHSY and CDR2 FQNENV.

This clone was picked up a small number of times. The J gene is TRBJ1-1, the V gene TRBV5-6; a possible D gene is TRBD1 (5 bases). Trimming took 4 bases from V and 7 from J, leaving 14 bases between them. CDR1 is SGHDT, CDR2 YYEEEE, per germline. The CDR3 is 13 residues long. As DNA, the CDR3 is TGTGCCAGCAGCCACGGACACCTAGTTGAAGCTTTCTTT. This codes for CASSHGHLVEAFF. Full variable domain (rest looked up from reference TRBV5-6 and TRBJ1-1): DAGVTQSPTHLIKTRGQQVTLRCSPKSGHDTVSWYQQALGQGPQFIFQYYEEEERQRGNFPDRFSGHQFPNYSSELNVNALLLGDSALYLCASSHGHLVEAFFGQGTRLTVV.

The J gene is TRBJ2-1, the V gene TRBV5-6; 9 nucleotides line up with TRBD1. V gave up 4 bases and J gave up 1 base; unmatched junction bases: 6. Germline-derived CDR1 and CDR2 are SGHDT and YYEEEE. The CDR3 has 16 amino acids. The CDR3 loop reads CASSIGTGISYNEQFF. The CDR3 region has the DNA TGTGCCAGCAGCATCGGGACAGGGATTTCCTACAATGAGCAGTTCTTC.

This sequence joins TRBV4-1 and TRBJ2-1; TRBD1 might be the D (5 bases). The CDR3 has 15 residues. From germline, CDR1 is MGHRA and CDR2 YSYEKL. V shed 6 bases and J shed 2 bases, with 14 bases lying between them. CDR3 residues: CASRGQGIAYNEQFF. The CDR3, as DNA: TGCGCCAGCAGGGGTCAGGGAATCGCCTACAATGAGCAGTTCTTC.

The genes are TRBV10-3 and TRBJ2-1, with D perhaps TRBD1 (6 bases). Looked up from germline, CDR1 is ENHRY and CDR2 is SYGVKD. There are 16 residues in the CDR3. V dropped 2 bases and J dropped 2 bases, with 13 bases sitting between them. The CDR3 is CAISEEQGTPYNEQFF. The CDR3 DNA sequence: TGTGCCATCAGTGAGGAGCAGGGGACACCCTACAATGAGCAGTTCTTC.